This entry is about one TCR beta chain. V was clipped by 0 bases and J by 6 bases, with 4 bases between them. CDR1 SGHRS and CDR2 YFSETQ come from the germline V gene. CDR3 size: 12 residues. The sample originates from a study of CD8 T cells in Susac syndrome. Random hexamers were used to reverse transcribe 0.5 to 1 ug of RNA. TCRdb re-called the immunoSEQ multiplex PCR reads through MiXCR, storing one row per CDR3 protein. This table holds roughly 180,000 distinct CDR3 sequences, roughly 95% found once. The sequenced sample was CD4+ T cells from PBMCs. The chain couples TRBV5-1 to TRBJ2-1; D ambiguous. This receptor was taken from a human donor in good health. CDR3 DNA: TGCGCCAGCAGCTTGGAAGGCAATGAGCAGTTCTTC. Encoded protein: CASSLEGNEQFF.